This TCR beta chain comes out of a study of cytomegalovirus exposure and HLA in healthy donors. In the PCR, 60 Vbeta and 13 Jbeta primers were used. TCRdb's copy holds only in-frame clones and misses some; the assay was immunoSEQ multiplex PCR. This sample has 110,000 to 150,000 clones, with around 79% found just once. V dropped 4 bases and J dropped 0; count of bases not matched to a gene: 16. The CDR3 loop spans 20 amino acids. Germline V gene sequence: CDR1 SGHRS, CDR2 YFSETQ. Study observations and caveats: Most CMV-associated TCR beta chains were later found to appear HLA-restricted.

Notes on this clone: Its cognate antigen is unknown.

Sequenced input: PBMCs. This clonotype was sampled from a male donor in good health and CMV-seronegative. The V call is TRBV5-1, the J call TRBJ2-3, with 11 bases that match TRBD2. The CDR3 spells CASSTGFTSGGYGSTDTQYF. The CDR3 DNA follows: TGCGCCAGCAGCACAGGGTTTACTAGCGGGGGATATGGCAGCACAGATACGCAGTATTTT.